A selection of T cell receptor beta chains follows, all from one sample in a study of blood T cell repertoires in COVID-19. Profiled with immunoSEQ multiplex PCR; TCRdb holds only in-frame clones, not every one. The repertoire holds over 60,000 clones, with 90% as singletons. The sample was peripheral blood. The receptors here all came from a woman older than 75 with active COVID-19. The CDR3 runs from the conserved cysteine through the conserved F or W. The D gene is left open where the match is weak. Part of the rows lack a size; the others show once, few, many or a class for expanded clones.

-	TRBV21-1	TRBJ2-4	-	TGTGCCAGTAGACAGCTAGCCAAAAACATTCAGTACTTC	CASRQLAKNIQYF
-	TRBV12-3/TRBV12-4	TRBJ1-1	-	TGTGCCAGCAGCATCACAGCGAACACTGAAGCTTTCTTT	CASSITANTEAFF
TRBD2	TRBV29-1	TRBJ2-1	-	TGCAGCGTTGAAAATACACTAGCGGGGTACATCAATGAGCAGTTCTTC	CSVENTLAGYINEQFF
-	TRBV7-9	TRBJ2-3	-	TGTGCCAGCAGCTTAGGGCGGGTCTCCACAGATACGCAGTATTTT	CASSLGRVSTDTQYF
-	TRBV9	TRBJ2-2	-	TGTGCCAGCAGCCCAACCGGTATACAGGACGGGGAGCTGTTTTTT	CASSPTGIQDGELFF
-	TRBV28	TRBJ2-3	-	TGTGCCAGCGGGCCCTGGACAGATACGCAGTATTTT	CASGPWTDTQYF
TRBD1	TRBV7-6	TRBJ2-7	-	TGTGCCAGCAGCCGTGGGACAGGGGGGATCGGCGAGCAGTACTTC	CASSRGTGGIGEQYF
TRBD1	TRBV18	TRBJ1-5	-	TGTGCCAGCTCACAGGGACAGGGGGGAATCCATCAGCCCCAGCATTTT	CASSQGQGGIHQPQHF
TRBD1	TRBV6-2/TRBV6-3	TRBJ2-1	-	TGTGCCAGCAGTTCCCAACGGACAGGGGGGTCCTACAATGAGCAGTTCTTC	CASSSQRTGGSYNEQFF
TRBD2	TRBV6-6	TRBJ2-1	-	TGTGCCAGCAGTTACATGTTAACGGGAGGGTCCCATGAGCAGTTCTTC	CASSYMLTGGSHEQFF
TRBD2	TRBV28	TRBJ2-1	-	TGTGCCAGCAGTTTAGTTACGGGAGGCCCTAATGAGCAGTTCTTC	CASSLVTGGPNEQFF
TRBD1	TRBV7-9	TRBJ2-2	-	TGTGCCAGCACCTCCCGGGCAGGGGGACCCGGGGAGCTGTTTTTT	CASTSRAGGPGELFF
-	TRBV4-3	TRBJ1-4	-	TGCGCCAGCAGCCAAGATCAGGTTGAAGGAGGGGTTCAACTGTTTTTT	CASSQDQVEGGVQLFF
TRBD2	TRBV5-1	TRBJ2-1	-	TGCGCCAGCAGCGCCGGGACTAGCGGATACAATGAGCAGTTCTTC	CASSAGTSGYNEQFF
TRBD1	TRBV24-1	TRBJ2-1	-	TGTGCCACCAGTGACCGGGACAGGGTAGTAAATGAGCAGTTCTTC	CATSDRDRVVNEQFF
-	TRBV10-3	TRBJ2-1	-	TGTGCCATCAGTGAGGGGAGCTCCTACAATGAGCAGTTCTTC	CAISEGSSYNEQFF
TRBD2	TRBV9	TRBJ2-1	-	TGTGCCAGCAGCGTAGTTAGCGGGAGGACTCCCAATGAGCAGTTCTTC	CASSVVSGRTPNEQFF
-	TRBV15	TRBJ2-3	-	TGTGCCACCAGCAGAGTTTTTGGCGGGACGGCTACAGATACGCAGTATTTT	CATSRVFGGTATDTQYF
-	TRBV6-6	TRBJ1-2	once	TGTGCCAGCAGTTCGGCCAGGGCTGGCTACACCTTC	CASSSARAGYTF
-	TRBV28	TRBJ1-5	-	TGTGCCAGCAGTTTACCCGGCGGTGTCGAGCAGCCCCAGCATTTT	CASSLPGGVEQPQHF
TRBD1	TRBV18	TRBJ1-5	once	TGTGCCAGCGACAAGACAGGGGGCTATCAGCCCCAGCATTTT	CASDKTGGYQPQHF
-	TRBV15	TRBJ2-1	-	TGTGCCACCAGCAGAGATTACAGGGAAGGGGGTGAGCAGTTCTTC	CATSRDYREGGEQFF
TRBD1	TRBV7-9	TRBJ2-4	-	TGTGCCAGCAGCTTGGGACAGGGGGCGTACATTCAGTACTTC	CASSLGQGAYIQYF
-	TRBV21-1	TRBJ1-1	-	TGTGCCAGCAGCAAAGCAGGGACAGGGGGCACTGAAGCTTTCTTT	CASSKAGTGGTEAFF
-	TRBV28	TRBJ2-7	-	TGTGCCAGCAGAATCGGACAGTTCTACGAGCAGTACTTC	CASRIGQFYEQYF
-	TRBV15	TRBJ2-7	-	TGTGCCACCAGCAGAGATAGGAGATACGAGCAGTACTTC	CATSRDRRYEQYF
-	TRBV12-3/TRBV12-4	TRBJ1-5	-	TGTGCCAGCAGGGTGACAAATCAGCCCCAGCATTTT	CASRVTNQPQHF
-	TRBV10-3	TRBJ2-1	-	TGTGCCATCAGTCGAGGGAGCTCCTACAATGAGCAGTTCTTC	CAISRGSSYNEQFF
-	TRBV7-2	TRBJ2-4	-	TGTGCCAGCAGCACAAAGAGGGAAAACATTCAGTACTTC	CASSTKRENIQYF
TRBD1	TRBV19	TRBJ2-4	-	TGTGCCAGTAGTATAGACCTCAGGGGGGCCAAAAACATTCAGTACTTC	CASSIDLRGAKNIQYF
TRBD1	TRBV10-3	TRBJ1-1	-	TGTGCCATCAGTGGTTCGCCGGGACAGGGGGCCGGGAACACTGAAGCTTTCTTT	CAISGSPGQGAGNTEAFF
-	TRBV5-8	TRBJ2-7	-	TGTGCCAGCAGGGACCTTGGACAGCTGTCCTACGAGCAGTACTTC	CASRDLGQLSYEQYF
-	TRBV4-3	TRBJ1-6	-	TGCGCCAGCAGCCAAGAGGGGAGAAATTCACCCCTCCACTTT	CASSQEGRNSPLHF
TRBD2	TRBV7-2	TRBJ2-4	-	TGTGCCAGCAGCTTAATAGCGGGACGGGCTGACATTCAGTACTTC	CASSLIAGRADIQYF
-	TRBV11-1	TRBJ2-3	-	TGTGCCAGCAGCTTAAGCGGCCCTAGCACAGATACGCAGTATTTT	CASSLSGPSTDTQYF
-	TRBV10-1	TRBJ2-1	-	TGCGCCAGCAGTCACCCTAGCCGTGAGCAGTTCTTC	CASSHPSREQFF
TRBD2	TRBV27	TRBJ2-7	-	TGTGCCAGCAGTTTATCGGGACTAGGGGGTTCCTACGAGCAGTACTTC	CASSLSGLGGSYEQYF
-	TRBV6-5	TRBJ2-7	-	TGTGCCAGCAGTTACTCATACAGAAGCTCCTACGAGCAGTACTTC	CASSYSYRSSYEQYF
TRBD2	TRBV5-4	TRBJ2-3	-	TGTGCCAGCAGCTTGCCGGGGGAGGGGAAGTATTTT	CASSLPGEGKYF
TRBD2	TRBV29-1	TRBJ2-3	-	TGCAGCGTTGAGAGAGCTAGCGGGAGGAATACGCAGTATTTT	CSVERASGRNTQYF
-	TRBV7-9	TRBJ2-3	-	TGTGCCAGCAGCTTAGACAGGATAACAGATACGCAGTATTTT	CASSLDRITDTQYF
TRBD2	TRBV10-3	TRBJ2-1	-	TGTGCCACCCACACTAGCGGGAGCTTGGGTGAGCAGTTCTTC	CATHTSGSLGEQFF
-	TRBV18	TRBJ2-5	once	TGTGCCAGCTCACCAGACGTGGGGCCGCTCCAAGAGACCCAGTACTTC	CASSPDVGPLQETQYF
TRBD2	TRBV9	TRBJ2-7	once	TGTGCCAGCAGCGGAGAGGGGGGGACTAGCGGGAGCAGTGCCTACGAGCAGTACTTC	CASSGEGGTSGSSAYEQYF
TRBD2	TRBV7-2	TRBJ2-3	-	TGTGCCAGCAGCCCATTTCTAGCGGGAGGTACAGATACGCAGTATTTT	CASSPFLAGGTDTQYF
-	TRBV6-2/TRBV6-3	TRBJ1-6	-	TGTGCCAGCAGTTTGGGGGCGATCCTCCACTTT	CASSLGAILHF
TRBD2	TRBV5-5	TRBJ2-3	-	TGTGCCAGCAGCATCCAACCCCCGGGACTAGCGGGAATGGATACGCAGTATTTT	CASSIQPPGLAGMDTQYF
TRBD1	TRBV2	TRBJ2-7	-	TGTGCCAGCGACCGTTCGGGACAGGGCCTAGCCTACGAGCAGTACTTC	CASDRSGQGLAYEQYF
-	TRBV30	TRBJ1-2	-	TGTGCCTGGAGTGTATCCCTTATCAACTATGGCTACACCTTC	CAWSVSLINYGYTF
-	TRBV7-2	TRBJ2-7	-	TGTGCCAGCAGCTTAAGCTTGACGGAGAGAAAGTACTTC	CASSLSLTERKYF
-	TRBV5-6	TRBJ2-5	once	TGTGCCAGCAGCTTGACGCCTAGCCCCGGCGCGGAGACCCAGTACTTC	CASSLTPSPGAETQYF
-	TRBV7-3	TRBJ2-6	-	TGTGCCAGCAGCTTCCAGGGAACCCCTGGGGCCAACGTCCTGACTTTC	CASSFQGTPGANVLTF
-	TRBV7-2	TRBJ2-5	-	TGTGCCAGCAGCTCAGAGCTTCAGCGACGCGAGACCCAGTACTTC	CASSSELQRRETQYF
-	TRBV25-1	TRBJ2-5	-	TGTGCCAGCAGTGTCCTCGCCCCGGGGAAGACCCAGTACTTC	CASSVLAPGKTQYF
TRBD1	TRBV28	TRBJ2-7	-	TGTGCCAGCAGTTTCGCCGGGACAGGGGGCTCGGGCGAGCAGTACTTC	CASSFAGTGGSGEQYF